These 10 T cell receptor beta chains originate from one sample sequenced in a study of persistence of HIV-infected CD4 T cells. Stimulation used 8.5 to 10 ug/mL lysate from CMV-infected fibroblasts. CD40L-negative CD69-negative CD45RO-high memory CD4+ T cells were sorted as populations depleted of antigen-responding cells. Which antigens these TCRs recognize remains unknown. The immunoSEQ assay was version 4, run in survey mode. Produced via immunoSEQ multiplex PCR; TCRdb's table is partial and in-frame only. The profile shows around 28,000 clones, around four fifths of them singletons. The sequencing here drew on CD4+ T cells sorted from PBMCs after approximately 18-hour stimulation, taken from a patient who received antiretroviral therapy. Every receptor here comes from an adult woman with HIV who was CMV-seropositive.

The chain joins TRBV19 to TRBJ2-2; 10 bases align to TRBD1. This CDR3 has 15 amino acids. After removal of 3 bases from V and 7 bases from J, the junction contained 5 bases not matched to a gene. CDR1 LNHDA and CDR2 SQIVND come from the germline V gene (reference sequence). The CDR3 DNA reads TGTGCCAGTAGTATGTCCTGGACAGGGGGCGGGGAGCTGTTTTTT. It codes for CASSMSWTGGGELFF.

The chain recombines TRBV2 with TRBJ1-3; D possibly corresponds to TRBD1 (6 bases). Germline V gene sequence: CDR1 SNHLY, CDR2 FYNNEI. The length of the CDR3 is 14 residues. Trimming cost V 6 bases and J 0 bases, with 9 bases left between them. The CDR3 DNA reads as TGTGCCAGCAGCAGGGACATCTCTGGAAACACCATATATTTT. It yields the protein CASSRDISGNTIYF.

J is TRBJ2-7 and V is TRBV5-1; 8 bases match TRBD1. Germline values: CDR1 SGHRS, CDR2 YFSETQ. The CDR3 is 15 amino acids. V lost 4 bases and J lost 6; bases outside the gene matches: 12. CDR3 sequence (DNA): TGCGCCAGCAGCATGAGCCCCGGGACAGGCGGCGAGCAGTACTTC. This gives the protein CASSMSPGTGGEQYF.

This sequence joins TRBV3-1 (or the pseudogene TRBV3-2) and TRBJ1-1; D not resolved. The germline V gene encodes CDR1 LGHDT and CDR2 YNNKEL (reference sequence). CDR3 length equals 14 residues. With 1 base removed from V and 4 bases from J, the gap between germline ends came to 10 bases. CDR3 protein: CASSQGWTLTEAFF. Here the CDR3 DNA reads TGTGCCAGCAGCCAAGGGTGGACCCTCACTGAAGCTTTCTTT.

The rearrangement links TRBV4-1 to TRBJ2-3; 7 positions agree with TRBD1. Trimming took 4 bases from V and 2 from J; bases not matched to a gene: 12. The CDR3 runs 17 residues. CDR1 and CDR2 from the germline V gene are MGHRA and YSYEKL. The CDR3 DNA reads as TGCGCCAGCAGCCTGAGGGGACAGATCACACACACAGATACGCAGTATTTT. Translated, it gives CASSLRGQITHTDTQYF.

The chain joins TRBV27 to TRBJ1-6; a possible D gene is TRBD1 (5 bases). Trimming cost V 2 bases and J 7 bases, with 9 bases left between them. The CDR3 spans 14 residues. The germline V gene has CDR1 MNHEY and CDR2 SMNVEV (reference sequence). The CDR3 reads CASSLGAQNSPLHF. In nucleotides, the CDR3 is TGTGCCAGCAGTTTAGGGGCGCAGAATTCACCCCTCCACTTT.

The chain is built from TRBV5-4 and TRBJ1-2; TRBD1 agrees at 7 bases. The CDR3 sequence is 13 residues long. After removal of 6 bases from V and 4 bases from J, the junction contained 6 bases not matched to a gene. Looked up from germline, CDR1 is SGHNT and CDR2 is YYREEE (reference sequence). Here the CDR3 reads CASKIEGAYGYTF. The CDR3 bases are TGTGCCAGCAAAATAGAGGGGGCCTATGGCTACACCTTC.

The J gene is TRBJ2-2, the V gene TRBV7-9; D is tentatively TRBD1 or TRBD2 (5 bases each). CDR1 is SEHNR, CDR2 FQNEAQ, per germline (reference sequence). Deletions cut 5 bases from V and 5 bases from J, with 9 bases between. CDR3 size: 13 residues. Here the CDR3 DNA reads TGTGCCAGCAGCCCCTGGGGGACCGGGGAGCTGTTTTTT. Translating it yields CASSPWGTGELFF.

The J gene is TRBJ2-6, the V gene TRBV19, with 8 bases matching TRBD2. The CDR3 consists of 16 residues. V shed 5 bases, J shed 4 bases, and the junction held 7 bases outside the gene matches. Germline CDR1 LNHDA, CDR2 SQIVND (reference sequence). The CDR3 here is CASSSGLVGGANVLTF. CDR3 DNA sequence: TGTGCCAGTAGTTCGGGACTAGTAGGAGGGGCCAACGTCCTGACTTTC.

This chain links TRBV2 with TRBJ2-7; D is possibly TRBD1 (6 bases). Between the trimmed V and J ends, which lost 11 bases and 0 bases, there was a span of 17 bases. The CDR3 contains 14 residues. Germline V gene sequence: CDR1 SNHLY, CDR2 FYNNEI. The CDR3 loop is CACKGDLSSYEQYF. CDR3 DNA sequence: TGTGCCTGCAAGGGGGACCTTAGCTCCTACGAGCAGTACTTC.